These T cell receptor beta chains were read from a single sample in a study of shared clonotypes between healthy human individuals. Only in-frame clones appear in the TCRdb table, and some are missing; sequencing was by immunoSEQ multiplex PCR. Of over a million clones in the sample, 98% were seen once. Sequencing was done on a sample of naive CD4+ T cells sorted from blood. The receptors stem from a man aged 25 to 45 in good health. Both conserved end residues are trimmed from each CDR3. D genes are given only for firm matches.

J gene,V gene,D gene,CDR3 protein
TRBJ2-3,TRBV28,TRBD2,ASRTSGRARADTQY
TRBJ2-1,TRBV6-5,TRBD1,ASSEGASYNEQF
TRBJ2-7,TRBV28,-,ASSLLFGTVSEQY
TRBJ2-2,TRBV27,TRBD1,ASSLRTPGGVGELF
TRBJ2-2,TRBV5-6,TRBD1,ASSLLQHRGTGELF
TRBJ2-7,TRBV6-1,TRBD1,ASSAPGQGMYEQY
TRBJ2-1,TRBV5-6,-,ASSSRLEEQF
TRBJ2-2,TRBV5-1,-,ASSLVSNTGELF
TRBJ2-5,TRBV28,-,ASSEGRSETQY
TRBJ2-2,TRBV4-1,-,ASSQAGTGELF